This T cell receptor (beta chain) was found in a study of vaccination effects on CD4 cells after COVID-19. Sequenced by immunoSEQ multiplex PCR; TCRdb stores in-frame clones only, minus some. The sample lists about 74,000 clones; approximately 77% were seen once. This CDR3 is 12 amino acids long. V was shortened by 2 bases and J by 2 bases, with 2 bases between the two germline ends. CDR1 and CDR2 (germline): KGHSH, LQKENI. With respect to this clone: The antigen remains unidentified.

Upon completion of about 10 days in culture, CD4+ T cells were isolated. The source is a human donor who received a COVID-19 vaccine. The chain employs TRBV18 and TRBJ2-3; D not resolved. This specimen was CD4+ T cells from PBMCs cultured without peptide, taken before COVID-19 vaccination. CDR3 sequence (DNA): TGTGCCAGCTCACCAGCCACAGATACGCAGTATTTT. Translated: CASSPATDTQYF.